A selection of T cell receptor beta chains follows, all from one sample in a study of control samples from healthy donors and cancer patients. Repertoires were generated with immunoSEQ multiplex PCR, while TCRdb's copy carries only in-frame clones and drops some. The sample consists of around 100,000 clones, approximately 86% of them appearing once. Sequences were obtained from blood. The receptors come from a man between 25 and 39 years old in good health. Both conserved end residues are part of each CDR3. The D gene is left open where the match is weak. Not all rows give a size; the values are once, few, many and, for expanded clones, a class.

-	TRBJ1-1	-	TRBV14	TGTGCCAGCAGCTCGATCCAAAGGACGAACACTGAAGCTTTCTTT	CASSSIQRTNTEAFF
-	TRBJ2-1	-	TRBV5-1	TGCGCCAGCAGCTTAGGGGATGGACGCTACAATGAGCAGTTCTTC	CASSLGDGRYNEQFF
-	TRBJ1-4	once	TRBV11-2	TGTGCCAGCAGCCTTGGACACCTTACAACTAATGAAAAACTGTTTTTT	CASSLGHLTTNEKLFF
-	TRBJ1-1	-	TRBV7-9	TGTGCCAGCAGCTTGGGGCAGGGGTCGAACACTGAAGCTTTCTTT	CASSLGQGSNTEAFF
-	TRBJ1-2	-	TRBV5-4	TGTGCCAGCAGCGAAAGCGGACAAAACTATGGCTACACCTTC	CASSESGQNYGYTF
-	TRBJ2-7	-	TRBV24-1	TGTGCCACCAGTGAATACAGACAGGTAAGCCCCTACGAGCAGTACTTC	CATSEYRQVSPYEQYF
TRBD2	TRBJ2-1	-	TRBV18	TGTGCCAGCTCACCACCGGGAGGTGTTAGCGGGTACAATGAGCAGTTCTTC	CASSPPGGVSGYNEQFF
-	TRBJ1-2	-	TRBV6-2/TRBV6-3	TGTGCCAGCAGTTACGACCCAGCCATGCAGTTGGACTATGGCTACACCTTC	CASSYDPAMQLDYGYTF
-	TRBJ2-7	-	TRBV24-1	TGTGCCACCAGTTTTGGGGGGGCGGACCACGAGCAGTACTTC	CATSFGGADHEQYF
-	TRBJ2-1	once	TRBV7-9	TGTGCCATCCTGGACATGACCGAAGACTCCTACAATGAGCAGTTCTTC	CAILDMTEDSYNEQFF
TRBD1	TRBJ1-5	-	TRBV7-3	TGTGCCAGCAGCTTACATCCCGGGACAGGGGGGATTCGGAATCAGCCCCAGCATTTT	CASSLHPGTGGIRNQPQHF
-	TRBJ1-1	-	TRBV7-2	TGTGCCAGCAGCCCCCTGGGGGGGGTGAACACTGAAGCTTTCTTT	CASSPLGGVNTEAFF
-	TRBJ1-5	once	TRBV27	TGTGCCAGCAGTTGGGGGGGTGGACAGCCCCAGCATTTT	CASSWGGGQPQHF
-	TRBJ2-7	-	TRBV11-2	TGTGCCAGCAGCTCGGGGGCAAGACTCTATAGCTCCTACGAGCAGTACTTC	CASSSGARLYSSYEQYF
TRBD1	TRBJ2-7	-	TRBV6-4	TGTGCCAGCCTAACCGACAGGGGGCAGACCTACGAGCAGTACTTC	CASLTDRGQTYEQYF
-	TRBJ2-7	-	TRBV28	TGTGCCAGCAGTTTATGGGCAGGGAGCTCCTACGAGCAGTACTTC	CASSLWAGSSYEQYF
-	TRBJ1-2	-	TRBV19	TGTGCCAGTAGTACCGGGTTAGGGACCTATGGCTACACCTTC	CASSTGLGTYGYTF
-	TRBJ1-2	-	TRBV6-5	TGTGCCAGCAACGTTGACGCGGGTGGGGATAACACCTTC	CASNVDAGGDNTF